This is a list of T cell receptor beta chains from one sample in a study of control samples from healthy donors and cancer patients. The data were produced by immunoSEQ multiplex PCR, yet TCRdb's version contains in-frame clones alone and is incomplete. The table lists 90,000 to 150,000 clones, around nine tenths of them singletons, with 12% in the top ten. Sequencing used blood. These receptors were taken from a man aged 25 to 40 in good health. Each CDR3 is given with its conserved first and last residue. D genes are given only for firm matches. The listing skips clone size in some rows; elsewhere it reads once, few, many or a size class.

clone_size	v_call	j_call	d_call	cdr3_aa	cdr3_nt
once	TRBV14	TRBJ2-7	NA	CASSLGTVDYEQYF	TGTGCCAGCAGCCTCGGGACCGTTGACTACGAGCAGTACTTC
NA	TRBV5-1	TRBJ2-3	TRBD2	CASSGVAGLILADTQYF	TGCGCCAGCAGCGGAGTAGCGGGTCTAATTTTGGCGGATACGCAGTATTTT
NA	TRBV24-1	TRBJ2-5	NA	CATSDRKGVQETQYF	TGTGCCACCAGTGATAGAAAGGGGGTCCAAGAGACCCAGTACTTC
NA	TRBV6-2/TRBV6-3	TRBJ2-1	TRBD2	CASSYVAGGGNEQFF	TGTGCCAGCAGTTACGTGGCGGGGGGCGGGAATGAGCAGTTCTTC
NA	TRBV10-2	TRBJ1-6	NA	CASSAAPGRNSNSPLHF	TGCGCCAGCAGTGCCGCGCCAGGTCGGAACTCTAATTCACCCCTCCACTTT
NA	TRBV6-1	TRBJ1-2	NA	CASSETVGDGYTF	TGTGCCAGCAGTGAGACGGTTGGAGATGGCTACACCTTC
NA	TRBV27	TRBJ1-1	NA	CASSLSPNTEAFF	TGTGCCAGCAGTTTGTCACCGAACACTGAAGCTTTCTTT
NA	TRBV18	TRBJ2-6	NA	CASSPRSSGANVLTF	TGTGCCAGCTCACCACGGAGTTCTGGGGCCAACGTCCTGACTTTC
NA	TRBV18	TRBJ1-2	NA	CASSLPSRDNYGYTF	TGTGCCAGCTCCCTCCCCTCCAGGGATAACTATGGCTACACCTTC
NA	TRBV15	TRBJ1-3	NA	CATSPDQLSGNTIYF	TGTGCCACCAGCCCTGACCAGCTCTCTGGAAACACCATATATTTT
NA	TRBV6-2/TRBV6-3	TRBJ2-5	TRBD1	CASSSPTGIRETQYF	TGTGCCAGCAGTTCTCCGACAGGGATAAGAGAGACCCAGTACTTC
once	TRBV27	TRBJ2-1	NA	CASSLGHLAYEQFF	TGTGCCAGCAGTTTAGGGCACCTCGCGTATGAGCAGTTCTTC
once	TRBV27	TRBJ2-1	TRBD2	CASSLFGGSSYNEQFF	TGTGCCAGCAGTTTATTCGGGGGGAGCTCCTACAATGAGCAGTTCTTC
NA	TRBV24-1	TRBJ2-5	NA	CATSEGGQGFGLAETQYF	TGTGCCACCAGTGAGGGGGGACAGGGCTTTGGACTAGCGGAGACCCAGTACTTC
NA	TRBV27	TRBJ1-2	TRBD1	CASSLQGDSHYGYTF	TGTGCCAGCAGTTTACAAGGGGACAGCCACTATGGCTACACCTTC
few	TRBV7-9	TRBJ2-5	NA	CASSPTVLGIPLQETQYF	TGTGCCAGCAGCCCCACCGTCCTCGGGATTCCACTACAAGAGACCCAGTACTTC
NA	TRBV4-1	TRBJ2-7	TRBD1	CASSQERGQGIYEQYF	TGCGCCAGCAGCCAAGAGAGGGGGCAGGGTATCTACGAGCAGTACTTC
NA	TRBV30	TRBJ1-2	NA	CAWSVPGAQGYTF	TGTGCCTGGAGTGTACCAGGGGCGCAAGGCTACACCTTC
NA	TRBV5-6	TRBJ2-5	NA	CASSLGPHRAETQYF	TGTGCCAGCAGCTTGGGCCCTCATCGGGCAGAGACCCAGTACTTC
once	TRBV30	TRBJ1-1	NA	CAWSVGGSAEAFF	TGTGCCTGGAGTGTCGGGGGCAGCGCTGAAGCTTTCTTT
NA	TRBV9	TRBJ1-1	NA	CASSVGAQMVEAFF	TGTGCCAGCAGCGTAGGAGCTCAGATGGTTGAAGCTTTCTTT
NA	TRBV13	TRBJ2-2	NA	CASSLAPGELFF	TGTGCCAGCAGCTTGGCCCCCGGGGAGCTGTTTTTT
NA	TRBV28	TRBJ1-4	TRBD1	CASRQGAVEKLFF	TGTGCCAGCAGACAGGGGGCAGTTGAAAAACTGTTTTTT
NA	TRBV9	TRBJ2-4	NA	CASSSPTLRVQYF	TGTGCCAGCAGCTCCCCTACTCTCAGGGTTCAGTACTTC
NA	TRBV5-1	TRBJ2-2	NA	CASSFGQNTGELFF	TGCGCCAGCAGCTTCGGACAGAACACCGGGGAGCTGTTTTTT
NA	TRBV11-3	TRBJ1-1	TRBD1	CASSLPYRGPEAFF	TGTGCCAGCAGCTTACCTTACAGGGGACCTGAAGCTTTCTTT
once	TRBV30	TRBJ1-6	TRBD1	CAWRETGGDPLHF	TGTGCCTGGAGAGAGACAGGGGGGGATCCCCTCCACTTT
NA	TRBV25-1	TRBJ1-6	NA	CASSVLSPYNSPLHF	TGTGCCAGCAGTGTTCTTAGCCCCTATAATTCACCCCTCCACTTT
NA	TRBV5-1	TRBJ2-2	NA	CASSPGTANTGELFF	TGCGCCAGCAGCCCTGGGACGGCGAACACCGGGGAGCTGTTTTTT
NA	TRBV5-1	TRBJ1-2	NA	CASSLASANSLYGYTF	TGCGCCAGCAGCTTGGCGTCAGCCAATTCACTCTATGGCTACACCTTC
NA	TRBV5-1	TRBJ1-2	NA	CASSLGGGSYGYTF	TGCGCCAGCAGCTTGGGGGGAGGTAGTTATGGCTACACCTTC
NA	TRBV7-2	TRBJ2-1	NA	CASSLAPRRYNEQFF	TGTGCCAGCAGCTTAGCCCCCCGGAGATACAATGAGCAGTTCTTC
NA	TRBV15	TRBJ1-1	NA	CATSRDQAPGKTFF	TGTGCCACCAGCAGAGATCAAGCGCCAGGGAAAACTTTCTTT
NA	TRBV13	TRBJ2-5	NA	CASSTQDGTQYF	TGTGCCAGCAGCACTCAAGACGGGACCCAGTACTTC
NA	TRBV9	TRBJ1-2	TRBD1	CASSSGGTIQGYTF	TGTGCCAGCAGTTCAGGGGGTACCATTCAGGGCTACACCTTC
NA	TRBV3-1/TRBV3-2	TRBJ1-2	TRBD1	CASSPQGAYGYTF	TGTGCCAGCAGCCCTCAGGGGGCATATGGCTACACCTTC
NA	TRBV11-2	TRBJ1-2	NA	CASSLVVGANYGYTF	TGTGCCAGCAGCTTAGTGGTAGGAGCCAACTATGGCTACACCTTC
NA	TRBV30	TRBJ1-6	NA	CAWSGGTPNSPLHF	TGTGCCTGGAGTGGGGGAACCCCTAATTCACCCCTCCACTTT
NA	TRBV6-5	TRBJ1-1	NA	CASKMTSNTEAFF	TGTGCCAGCAAGATGACAAGTAACACTGAAGCTTTCTTT
NA	TRBV10-3	TRBJ1-2	NA	CAISAGPLLPGGYTF	TGTGCCATCAGTGCTGGACCGCTTCTTCCGGGAGGCTACACCTTC
NA	TRBV27	TRBJ2-1	TRBD1	CASSSGQEPYNEQFF	TGTGCCAGCAGTTCTGGACAGGAACCCTACAATGAGCAGTTCTTC
NA	TRBV9	TRBJ1-6	NA	CASSAGRYNSPLHF	TGTGCCAGCAGCGCAGGACGGTATAATTCACCCCTCCACTTT
NA	TRBV6-4	TRBJ1-2	NA	CASSDSSGAGGYTF	TGTGCCAGCAGTGACTCGAGTGGCGCCGGTGGCTACACCTTC